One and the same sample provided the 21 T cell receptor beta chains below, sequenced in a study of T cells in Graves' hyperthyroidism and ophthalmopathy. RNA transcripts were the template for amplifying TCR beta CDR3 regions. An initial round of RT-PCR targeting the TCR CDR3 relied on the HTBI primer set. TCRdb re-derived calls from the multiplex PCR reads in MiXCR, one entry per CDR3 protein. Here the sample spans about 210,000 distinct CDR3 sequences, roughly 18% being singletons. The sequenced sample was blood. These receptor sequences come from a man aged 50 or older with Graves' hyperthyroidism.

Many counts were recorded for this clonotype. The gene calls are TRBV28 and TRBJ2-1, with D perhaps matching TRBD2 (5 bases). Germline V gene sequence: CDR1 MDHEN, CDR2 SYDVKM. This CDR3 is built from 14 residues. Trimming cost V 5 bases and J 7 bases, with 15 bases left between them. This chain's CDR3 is CASSITRSGNEQFF. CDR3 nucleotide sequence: TGTGCCAGCAGTATCACTAGGAGTGGGAATGAGCAGTTCTTC.

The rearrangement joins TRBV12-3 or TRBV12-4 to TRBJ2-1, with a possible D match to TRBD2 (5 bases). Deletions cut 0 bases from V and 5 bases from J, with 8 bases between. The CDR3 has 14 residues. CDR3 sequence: CASSLAGVDNEQFF. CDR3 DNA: TGTGCCAGCAGTTTAGCGGGAGTAGACAATGAGCAGTTCTTC.

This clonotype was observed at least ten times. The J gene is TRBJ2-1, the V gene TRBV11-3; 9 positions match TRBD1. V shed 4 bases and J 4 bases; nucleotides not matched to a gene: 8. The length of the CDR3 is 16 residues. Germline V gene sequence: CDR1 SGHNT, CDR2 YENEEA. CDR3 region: CASSSGGTGNYNEQFF. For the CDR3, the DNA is TGTGCCAGCAGCTCAGGTGGGACAGGGAATTACAATGAGCAGTTCTTC.

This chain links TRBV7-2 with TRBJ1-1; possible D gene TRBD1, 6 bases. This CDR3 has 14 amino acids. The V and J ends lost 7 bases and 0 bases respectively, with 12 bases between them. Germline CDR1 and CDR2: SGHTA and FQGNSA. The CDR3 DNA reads TGTGCCAGCAACCCGGGGGCGCTGAACACTGAAGCTTTCTTT. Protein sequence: CASNPGALNTEAFF.

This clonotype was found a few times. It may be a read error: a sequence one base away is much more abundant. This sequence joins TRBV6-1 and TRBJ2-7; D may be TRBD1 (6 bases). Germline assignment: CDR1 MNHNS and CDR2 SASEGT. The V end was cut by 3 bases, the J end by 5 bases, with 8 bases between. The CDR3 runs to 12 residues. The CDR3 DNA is TGTGCCAGCAGTGACAGGGGCCACGAGCAGTACTTC. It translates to CASSDRGHEQYF.

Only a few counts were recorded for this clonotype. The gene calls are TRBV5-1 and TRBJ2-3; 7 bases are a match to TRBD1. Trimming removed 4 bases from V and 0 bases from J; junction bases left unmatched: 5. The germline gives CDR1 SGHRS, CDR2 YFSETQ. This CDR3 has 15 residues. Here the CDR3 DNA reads TGCGCCAGCAGCCCGGGACAGACTAGCACAGATACGCAGTATTTT. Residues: CASSPGQTSTDTQYF.

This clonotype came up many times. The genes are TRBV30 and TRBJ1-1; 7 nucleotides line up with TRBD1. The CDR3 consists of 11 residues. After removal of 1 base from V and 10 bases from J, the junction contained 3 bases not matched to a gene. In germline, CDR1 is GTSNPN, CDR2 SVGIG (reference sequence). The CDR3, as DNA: TGTGCCTGGAGTGCGACAGGGCGAGCTTTCTTT. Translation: CAWSATGRAFF.

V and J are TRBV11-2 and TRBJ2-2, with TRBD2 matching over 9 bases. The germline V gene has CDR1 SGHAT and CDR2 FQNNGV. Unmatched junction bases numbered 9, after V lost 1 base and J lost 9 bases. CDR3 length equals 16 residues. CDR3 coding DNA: TGTGCCAGCAGCTTAGGGGGCGGGAGGGCCTCTTGGGAGCTGTTTTTT. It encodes CASSLGGGRASWELFF.

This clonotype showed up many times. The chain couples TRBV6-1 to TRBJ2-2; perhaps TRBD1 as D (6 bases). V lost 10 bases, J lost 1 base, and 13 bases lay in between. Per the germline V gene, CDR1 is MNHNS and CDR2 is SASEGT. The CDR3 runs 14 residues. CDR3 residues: CATLGGMNTGELFF. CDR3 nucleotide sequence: TGTGCCACCCTAGGGGGAATGAACACCGGGGAGCTGTTTTTT.

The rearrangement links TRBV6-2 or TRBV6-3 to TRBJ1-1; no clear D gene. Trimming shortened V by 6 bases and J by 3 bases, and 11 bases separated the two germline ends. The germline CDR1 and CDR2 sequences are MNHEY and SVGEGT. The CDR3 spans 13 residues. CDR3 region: CASSLRGYTEAFF. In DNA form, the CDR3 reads TGTGCCAGCAGCCTACGAGGGTACACTGAAGCTTTCTTT.

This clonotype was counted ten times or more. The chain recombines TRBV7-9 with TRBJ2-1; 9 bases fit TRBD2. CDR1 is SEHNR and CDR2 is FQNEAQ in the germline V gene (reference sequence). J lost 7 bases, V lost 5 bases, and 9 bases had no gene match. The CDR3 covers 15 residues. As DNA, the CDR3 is TGTGCCAGCAGCCGCAGTAGCGGGAGAGGAAATGAGCAGTTCTTC. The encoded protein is CASSRSSGRGNEQFF.

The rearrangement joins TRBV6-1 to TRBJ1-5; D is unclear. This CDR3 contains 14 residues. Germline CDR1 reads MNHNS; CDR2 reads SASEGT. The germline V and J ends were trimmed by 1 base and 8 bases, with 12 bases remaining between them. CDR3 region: CASSEEGATEPQHF. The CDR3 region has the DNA TGTGCCAGCAGTGAAGAGGGCGCCACAGAGCCCCAGCATTTT.

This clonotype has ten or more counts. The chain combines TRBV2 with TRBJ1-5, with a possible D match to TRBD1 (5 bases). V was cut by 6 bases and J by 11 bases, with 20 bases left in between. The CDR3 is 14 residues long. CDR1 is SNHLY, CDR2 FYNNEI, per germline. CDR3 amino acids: CASSVVRDPPAQHF. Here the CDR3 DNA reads TGTGCCAGCAGCGTAGTCCGGGACCCCCCAGCCCAGCATTTT.

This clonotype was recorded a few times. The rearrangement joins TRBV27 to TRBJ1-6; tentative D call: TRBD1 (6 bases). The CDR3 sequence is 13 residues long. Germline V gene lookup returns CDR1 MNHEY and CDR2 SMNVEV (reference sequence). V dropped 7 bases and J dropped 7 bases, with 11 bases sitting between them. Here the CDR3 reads CASKLTGNSPLHF. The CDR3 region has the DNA TGTGCCAGCAAATTAACAGGGAATTCACCCCTCCACTTT.

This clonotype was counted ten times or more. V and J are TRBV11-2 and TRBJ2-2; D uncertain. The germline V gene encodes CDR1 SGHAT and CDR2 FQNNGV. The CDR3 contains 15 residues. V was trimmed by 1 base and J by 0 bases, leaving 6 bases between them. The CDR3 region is CASSLGRANTGELFF. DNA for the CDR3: TGTGCCAGCAGCTTAGGGCGAGCGAACACCGGGGAGCTGTTTTTT.

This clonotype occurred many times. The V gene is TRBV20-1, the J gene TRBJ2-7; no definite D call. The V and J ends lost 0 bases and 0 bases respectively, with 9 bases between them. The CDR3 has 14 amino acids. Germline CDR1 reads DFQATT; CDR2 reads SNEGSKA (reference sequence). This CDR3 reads CSARDQVYSYEQYF. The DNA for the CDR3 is TGCAGTGCTAGAGATCAAGTCTACTCCTACGAGCAGTACTTC.

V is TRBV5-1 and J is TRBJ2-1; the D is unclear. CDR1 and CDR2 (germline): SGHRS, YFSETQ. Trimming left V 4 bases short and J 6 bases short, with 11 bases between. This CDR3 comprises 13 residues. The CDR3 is CASSLYRRNEQFF. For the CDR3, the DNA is TGCGCCAGCAGCCTCTACCGACGCAATGAGCAGTTCTTC.

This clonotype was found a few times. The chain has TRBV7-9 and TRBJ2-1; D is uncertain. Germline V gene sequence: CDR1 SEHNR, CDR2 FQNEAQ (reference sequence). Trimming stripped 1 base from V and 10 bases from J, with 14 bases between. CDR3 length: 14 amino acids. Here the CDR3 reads CASSLGTSLVEQFF. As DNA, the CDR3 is TGTGCCAGCAGCTTAGGTACGAGTTTAGTGGAGCAGTTCTTC.

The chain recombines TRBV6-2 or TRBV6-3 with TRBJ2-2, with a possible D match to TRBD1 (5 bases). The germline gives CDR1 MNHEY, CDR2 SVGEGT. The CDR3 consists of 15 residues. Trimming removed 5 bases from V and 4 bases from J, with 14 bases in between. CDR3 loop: CASSKRGRGTGELFF. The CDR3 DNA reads TGTGCCAGCAGTAAAAGGGGAAGGGGCACCGGGGAGCTGTTTTTT.

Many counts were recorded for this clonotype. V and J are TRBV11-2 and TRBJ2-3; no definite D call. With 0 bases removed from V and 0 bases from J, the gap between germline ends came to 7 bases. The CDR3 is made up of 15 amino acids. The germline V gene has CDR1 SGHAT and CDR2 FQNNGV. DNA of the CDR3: TGTGCCAGCAGCTTAGATTATTTTAGCACAGATACGCAGTATTTT. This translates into CASSLDYFSTDTQYF.

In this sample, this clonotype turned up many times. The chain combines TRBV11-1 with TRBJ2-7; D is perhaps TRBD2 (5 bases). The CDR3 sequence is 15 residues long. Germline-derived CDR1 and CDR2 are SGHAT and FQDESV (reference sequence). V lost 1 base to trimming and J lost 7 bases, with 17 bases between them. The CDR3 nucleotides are TGTGCCAGCAGCTTAGGTCCAGGACTTCTGAGGGAGCAGTACTTC. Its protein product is CASSLGPGLLREQYF.